Reported below is one T cell receptor (beta chain). Original data processing: By means of reference gene primer amplification, nucleated cell counts were estimated. The assay was immunoSEQ multiplex PCR, and TCRdb's table has in-frame clones only and misses some. V, J and clone size reflect that table, while D and trimming were determined from the DNA. The sample lists some 150,000 clones, approximately 84% occurring once. V gave up 3 bases and J gave up 4 bases; unmatched junction bases: 5. The CDR3 contains 15 residues. Per germline, CDR1 LNHDA and CDR2 SQIVND (reference sequence). This sample is part of a study of blood T cell repertoires in COVID-19. Study-wide context: Acute and convalescent COVID-19 samples came from the United States, Italy and Spain. T cells, B-cell-depleted T cells, or PBMCs supplied cDNA or gDNA.

The chain recombines TRBV19 with TRBJ1-5; 8 positions match TRBD1. The sequenced material came from peripheral blood. The source of this sequence is a woman aged 80 or older with acute or convalescent COVID-19. Here the CDR3 reads CASSIGDRGNQPQHF. The DNA of the CDR3 is TGTGCCAGTAGTATCGGAGACAGGGGTAATCAGCCCCAGCATTTT.